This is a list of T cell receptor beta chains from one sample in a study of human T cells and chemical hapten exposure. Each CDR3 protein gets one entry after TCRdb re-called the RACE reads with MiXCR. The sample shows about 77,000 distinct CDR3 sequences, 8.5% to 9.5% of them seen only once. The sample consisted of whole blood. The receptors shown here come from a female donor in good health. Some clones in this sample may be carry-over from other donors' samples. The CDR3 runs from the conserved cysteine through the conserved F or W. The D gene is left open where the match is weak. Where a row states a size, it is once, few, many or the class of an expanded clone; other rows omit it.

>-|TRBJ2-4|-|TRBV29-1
CSVEFTAKNIQYF
TGCAGCGTTGAGTTCACAGCCAAAAACATTCAGTACTTC
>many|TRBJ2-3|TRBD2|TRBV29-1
CTGTIAGATDTQYF
TGCACGGGAACCATAGCGGGGGCCACAGATACGCAGTATTTT
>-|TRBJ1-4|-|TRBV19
CASSTASRVGEKLFF
TGTGCCAGTAGTACCGCCTCGAGAGTGGGTGAAAAACTGTTTTTT
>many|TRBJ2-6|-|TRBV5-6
CATRVNGANVLTF
TGTGCCACCAGGGTAAATGGGGCCAACGTCCTGACTTTC
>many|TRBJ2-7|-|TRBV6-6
CASSYSLGNSYEQYF
TGTGCCAGCAGTTACTCTCTGGGGAACTCCTACGAGCAGTACTTC
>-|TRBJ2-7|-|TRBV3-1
CASSQVKQTYEQYF
TGTGCCAGCAGCCAAGTGAAACAGACCTACGAGCAGTACTTC
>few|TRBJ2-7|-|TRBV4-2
CASSQERVDFYEQYF
TGTGCCAGCAGCCAAGAAAGGGTCGACTTTTACGAGCAGTACTTC
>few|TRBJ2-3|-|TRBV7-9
CASSRLRGRSTDTQYF
TGTGCCAGCAGCCGATTGCGGGGACGTAGCACAGATACGCAGTATTTT
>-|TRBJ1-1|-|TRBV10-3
CAISGYREMNTEAFF
TGTGCCATCAGTGGATACAGGGAGATGAACACTGAAGCTTTCTTT
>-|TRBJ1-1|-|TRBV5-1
CASSWGNRNTEAFF
TGCGCCAGCAGCTGGGGCAACAGGAACACTGAAGCTTTCTTT
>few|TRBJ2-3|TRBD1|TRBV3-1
CASSQGYPTGGYSDTQYF
TGTGCCAGCAGCCAAGGGTACCCGACAGGGGGCTATTCAGATACGCAGTATTTT
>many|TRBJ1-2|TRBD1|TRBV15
CATSRSDRGRWGYTF
TGTGCCACCAGCAGAAGTGACAGGGGACGGTGGGGCTACACCTTC
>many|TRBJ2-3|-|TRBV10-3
CAIRPSDQKYTDTQYF
TGTGCCATCAGGCCTTCGGACCAAAAGTACACAGATACGCAGTATTTT
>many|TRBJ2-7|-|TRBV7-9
CASSLGQEAYEQYF
TGTGCCAGCAGCTTAGGGCAGGAGGCCTACGAGCAGTACTTC
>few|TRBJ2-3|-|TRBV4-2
CASSQGLATTDTQYF
TGTGCCAGCAGCCAAGGATTAGCTACCACAGATACGCAGTATTTT
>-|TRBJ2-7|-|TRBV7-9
CASSTGPMSGGPSEQYF
TGTGCCAGCAGCACCGGGCCTATGTCAGGGGGGCCTAGCGAGCAGTACTTC
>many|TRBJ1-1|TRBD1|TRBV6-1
CASSELRTGATEAFF
TGTGCCAGCAGTGAACTCCGGACAGGGGCCACTGAAGCTTTCTTT
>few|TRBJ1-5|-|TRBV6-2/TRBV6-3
CASSYMEGDLPQHF
TGTGCCAGCAGTTACATGGAGGGGGATTTGCCCCAGCATTTT
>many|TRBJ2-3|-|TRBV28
CASRPTGALADTQYF
TGTGCCAGCAGGCCGACGGGGGCTTTAGCAGATACGCAGTATTTT
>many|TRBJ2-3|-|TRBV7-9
CASSLGDGSTDTQYF
TGTGCCAGCAGCTTAGGTGATGGGTCCACAGATACGCAGTATTTT
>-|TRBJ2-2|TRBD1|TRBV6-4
CASSGTGDTGELFF
TGTGCCAGCAGTGGGACAGGGGACACCGGGGAGCTGTTTTTT
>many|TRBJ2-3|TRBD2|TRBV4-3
CASSQDKASGGTSTDTQYF
TGCGCCAGCAGCCAAGATAAGGCTAGCGGGGGGACCAGCACAGATACGCAGTATTTT
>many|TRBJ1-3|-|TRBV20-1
CSATKEISGNTIYF
TGCAGTGCTACGAAGGAGATCTCTGGAAACACCATATATTTT
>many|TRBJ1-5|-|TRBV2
CASSESAGVSNQPQHF
TGTGCCAGCAGTGAAAGTGCAGGAGTTAGCAATCAGCCCCAGCATTTT
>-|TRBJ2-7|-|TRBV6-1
CASSISGGTYEQYF
TGTGCCAGCAGTATTTCGGGCGGCACCTACGAGCAGTACTTC
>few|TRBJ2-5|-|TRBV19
CASSNRTGPQETQYF
TGTGCCAGTAGTAACCGAACAGGGCCCCAAGAGACCCAGTACTTC
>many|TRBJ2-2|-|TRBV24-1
CATSDRQARSNTGELFF
TGTGCCACCAGTGACCGACAGGCTAGATCGAACACCGGGGAGCTGTTTTTT
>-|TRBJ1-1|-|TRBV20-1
CSARPDSSIEAFF
TGCAGTGCTAGACCCGACAGTAGTATTGAAGCTTTCTTT
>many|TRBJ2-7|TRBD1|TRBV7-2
CASSMLTGSYEQYF
TGTGCCAGCAGCATGTTGACAGGGTCGTACGAGCAGTACTTC
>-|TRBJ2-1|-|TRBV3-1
CASSQDARENEQFF
TGTGCCAGCAGCCAAGATGCCCGCGAGAATGAGCAGTTCTTC
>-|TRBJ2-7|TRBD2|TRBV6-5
CASSYFSGGASWEQYF
TGTGCCAGCAGTTACTTTAGCGGGGGGGCCTCCTGGGAGCAGTACTTC
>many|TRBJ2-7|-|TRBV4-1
CASSQDGVGYEQYF
TGCGCCAGCAGCCAAGACGGTGTAGGGTACGAGCAGTACTTC
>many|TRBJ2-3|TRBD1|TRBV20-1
CSVWAGGDLRGTDTQYF
TGCAGTGTGTGGGCAGGGGGCGATCTTCGCGGTACAGATACGCAGTATTTT
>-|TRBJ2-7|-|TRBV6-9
CASSIYRVLVSYEQYF
TGTGCCAGCAGTATCTACAGGGTTCTGGTCTCCTACGAGCAGTACTTC
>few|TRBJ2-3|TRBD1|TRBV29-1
CSVVDRGFTDTQYF
TGCAGCGTCGTCGACAGGGGGTTCACAGATACGCAGTATTTT
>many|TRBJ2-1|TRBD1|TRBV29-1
CSVGDRVGEQFF
TGCAGCGTGGGTGACAGGGTTGGTGAGCAGTTCTTC
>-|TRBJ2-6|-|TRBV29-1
CSVENHFAGANVLTF
TGCAGCGTTGAGAATCATTTTGCTGGGGCCAACGTCCTGACTTTC
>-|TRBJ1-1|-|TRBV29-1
CSVEAGAEAFF
TGCAGCGTTGAAGCTGGGGCTGAAGCTTTCTTT
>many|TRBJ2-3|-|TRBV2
CASSLIGHTDTQYF
TGTGCCAGCAGCCTGATAGGGCACACAGATACGCAGTATTTT
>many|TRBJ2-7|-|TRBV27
CASRGGGREQYF
TGTGCCAGCCGAGGGGGGGGCAGGGAGCAGTACTTC
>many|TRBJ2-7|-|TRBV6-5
CASSYQGQPYEQYF
TGTGCCAGCAGTTACCAAGGACAGCCCTACGAGCAGTACTTC
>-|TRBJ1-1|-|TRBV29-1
CSVDGGRLGGPAFF
TGCAGCGTTGATGGGGGGAGGCTGGGTGGACCGGCTTTCTTT
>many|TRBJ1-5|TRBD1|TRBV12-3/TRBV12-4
CASSRDRGRSQPQHF
TGTGCCAGCAGTCGGGACAGGGGGCGAAGTCAGCCCCAGCATTTT
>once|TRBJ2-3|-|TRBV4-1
CASSICGVTQYF
TGCGCCAGCAGCATCTGTGGGGTGACGCAGTATTTT
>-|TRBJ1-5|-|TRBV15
CATSYRGGNQPQHF
TGTGCCACCAGCTACAGAGGTGGAAATCAGCCCCAGCATTTT
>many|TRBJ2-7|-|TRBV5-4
CASSPRGYEQYF
TGTGCCAGCAGCCCTCGAGGCTACGAGCAGTACTTC
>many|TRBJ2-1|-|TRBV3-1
CASSPEGGGGPFNEQFF
TGTGCCAGCAGCCCAGAAGGTGGAGGGGGGCCTTTCAATGAGCAGTTCTTC
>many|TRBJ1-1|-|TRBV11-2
CASSLFQGAMNTEAFF
TGTGCCAGCAGCTTATTCCAGGGCGCGATGAACACTGAAGCTTTCTTT
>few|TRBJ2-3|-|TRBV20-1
CSARVVPTRDTQYF
TGCAGTGCTAGAGTAGTACCAACCCGGGATACGCAGTATTTT
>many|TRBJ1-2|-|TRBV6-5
CASGSFTGGTYGYTF
TGTGCCAGCGGGTCATTCACAGGAGGCACCTATGGCTACACCTTC
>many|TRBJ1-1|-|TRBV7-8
CASSLARYNRDAEAFF
TGTGCCAGCAGCTTGGCAAGATATAACAGGGACGCTGAAGCTTTCTTT
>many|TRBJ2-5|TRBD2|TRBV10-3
CAISVGLAGLATEETQYF
TGTGCCATCAGCGTGGGACTAGCGGGACTCGCCACCGAAGAGACCCAGTACTTC
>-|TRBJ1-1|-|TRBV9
CASSGGGTEAFF
TGTGCCAGCAGCGGGGGCGGGACTGAAGCTTTCTTT
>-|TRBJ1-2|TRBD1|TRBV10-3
CAISPGQGRYGYTF
TGTGCCATCAGCCCCGGACAGGGAAGATATGGCTACACCTTC
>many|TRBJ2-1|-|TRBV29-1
CSVHRANNEQFF
TGCAGCGTTCACCGGGCCAACAATGAGCAGTTCTTC
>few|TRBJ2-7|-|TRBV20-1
CSASLVIHEQYF
TGCAGTGCTAGCCTAGTAATACACGAGCAGTACTTC
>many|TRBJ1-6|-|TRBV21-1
CASSNDRGLNSPLHF
TGTGCCAGCAGCAACGACAGGGGGCTAAATTCACCCCTCCACTTT